Each of the 9 T cell receptor beta chains below was sequenced from the same sample in a study of T cell responses to AZD1222 COVID-19 vaccine. Repertoires were generated with immunoSEQ multiplex PCR, while TCRdb's copy carries only in-frame clones and drops some. The table shows some 180,000 clones, with around nine tenths occurring only once. This material consisted of peripheral blood, taken 28 days after the second AZD1222 dose. The receptors come from an adult who received the AZD1222 COVID-19 vaccine.

The V gene is TRBV27, the J gene TRBJ2-7, with 11 bases identical to TRBD2. The CDR3 extends over 15 amino acids. J gave up 6 bases and V 6 bases, and 10 bases lay outside the gene matches. Germline CDR1 is MNHEY and CDR2 is SMNVEV (reference sequence). The CDR3 here is CASSQGLAGGREQYF. CDR3 nucleotide sequence: TGTGCCAGCAGCCAGGGGCTAGCGGGAGGTCGCGAGCAGTACTTC.

V and J are TRBV28 and TRBJ1-2, with 9 bases that match TRBD1. With V trimmed by 6 bases and J by 8 bases, 28 bases remained unmatched. Per germline, CDR1 MDHEN and CDR2 SYDVKM. This CDR3 spans 20 amino acids. The CDR3 sequence is CASSLTGTGPHGPPMGGYTF. CDR3 sequence (DNA): TGTGCCAGCAGCTTAACCGGGACAGGGCCCCATGGCCCGCCTATGGGAGGCTACACCTTC.

This chain connects TRBV11-3 to TRBJ2-2; D not certain. The CDR3 contains 13 residues. V lost 2 bases and J 4 bases, leaving 5 bases between the germline ends. Germline V lookup: CDR1 SGHNT, CDR2 YENEEA. The CDR3 DNA reads TGTGCCAGCAGCTTAAAGGTCACCGGGGAGCTGTTTTTT. It translates to CASSLKVTGELFF.

This chain joins TRBV30 and TRBJ1-1, with D perhaps TRBD1 (5 bases). Trimming removed 2 bases from V and 8 bases from J, with 15 bases in between. The V gene's germline CDR1 is GTSNPN and CDR2 SVGIG (reference sequence). The CDR3 contains 13 residues. DNA of the CDR3: TGTGCCTGGAGTCAAACGGGGGGAAAGGAAGCTTTCTTT. Amino acid sequence: CAWSQTGGKEAFF.

V is TRBV6-9 and J is TRBJ2-6, with 9 bases that match TRBD1. Germline V lookup: CDR1 MNHGY, CDR2 SVAAGI. V trimming: 5 bases; J trimming: 0 bases; junction bases outside the gene matches: 5. The CDR3 is 17 residues long. CDR3 DNA: TGTGCCAGCAGTGGGACAGGGCGAACCTCTGGGGCCAACGTCCTGACTTTC. This codes for CASSGTGRTSGANVLTF.

There are a few counts of this clone. The chain links TRBV7-2 to TRBJ2-3; 7 positions agree with TRBD2. V was pared by 5 bases and J by 3 bases, with 2 bases of the junction left unmatched. CDR3 size: 13 residues. Germline V lookup: CDR1 SGHTA, CDR2 FQGNSA. CDR3 protein: CASSTGGTDTQYF. CDR3 DNA sequence: TGTGCCAGCAGCACCGGGGGGACAGATACGCAGTATTTT.

The chain uses TRBV19 and TRBJ1-5; D perhaps matches TRBD1 (5 bases). CDR1 LNHDA and CDR2 SQIVND come from the germline V gene (reference sequence). The CDR3 totals 16 residues. Trimming left V 6 bases short and J 0 bases short, with 15 bases between. The CDR3 sequence is CASRPQAGDSNQPQHF. CDR3 bases: TGTGCCAGTAGGCCCCAGGCGGGGGATAGCAATCAGCCCCAGCATTTT.

In the case of this clone: One end of the junction is discordant with germline, which a read error may explain. The chain couples TRBV7-9 to TRBJ2-7; 11 bases are shared with TRBD2. CDR1 SEHNR and CDR2 FQNEAQ come from the germline V gene (reference sequence). This CDR3 is 15 amino acids long. CDR3 amino acids: CASSIAGGRSYEQYF. CDR3 coding DNA: TGTGCCAGCAGCATAGCGGGAGGGCGCTCCTACGAGCAGTACTTC.

The chain carries TRBV28 and TRBJ2-1, with 10 nucleotides matching TRBD1. The CDR3 length is 14 residues. The germline gives CDR1 MDHEN, CDR2 SYDVKM. V shed 5 bases, J shed 5 bases, and the junction held 3 bases outside the gene matches. CDR3 sequence reads: CASSQGQGNNEQFF. CDR3 nucleotides: TGTGCCAGCAGTCAGGGACAGGGGAACAATGAGCAGTTCTTC.